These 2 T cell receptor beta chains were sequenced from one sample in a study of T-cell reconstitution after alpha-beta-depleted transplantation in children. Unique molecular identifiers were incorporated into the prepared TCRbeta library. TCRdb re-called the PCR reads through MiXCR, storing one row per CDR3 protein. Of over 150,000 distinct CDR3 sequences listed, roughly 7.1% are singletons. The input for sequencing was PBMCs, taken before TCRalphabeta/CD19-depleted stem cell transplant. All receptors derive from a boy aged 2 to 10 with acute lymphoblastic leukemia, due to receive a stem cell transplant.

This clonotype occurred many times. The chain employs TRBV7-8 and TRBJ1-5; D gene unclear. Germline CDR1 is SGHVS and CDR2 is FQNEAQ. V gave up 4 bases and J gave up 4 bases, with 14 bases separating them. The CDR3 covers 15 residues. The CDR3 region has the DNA TGTGCCAGCAGCTCCTCTGCCCGGCTGAATCAGCCCCAGCATTTT. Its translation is CASSSSARLNQPQHF.

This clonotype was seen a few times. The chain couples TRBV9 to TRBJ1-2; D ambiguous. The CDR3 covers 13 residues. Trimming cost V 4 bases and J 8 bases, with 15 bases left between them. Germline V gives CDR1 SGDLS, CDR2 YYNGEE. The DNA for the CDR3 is TGTGCCAGCAGCACACAAGCGAAGGGAGGCTACACCTTC. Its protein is CASSTQAKGGYTF.